This T cell receptor (beta chain) is drawn from a study of blood T cell repertoires in COVID-19. This CDR3 comprises 13 residues. The germline CDR1 and CDR2 sequences are LGHNA and YNFKEQ. Trimming left V 1 base short and J 5 bases short, with 8 bases between. Assay used: immunoSEQ multiplex PCR; TCRdb lists only in-frame clones, some missing. The data hold some 170,000 clones, with about 90% observed a single time. Participants were aged about 18 to 90 years, lived in 25 or so US areas, and enrolled virtually. Material: PBMCs or T cells enriched from blood (not recorded which). This sequence originates from a human donor with acute COVID-19. The donor label of this sample is uncertain. V gene TRBV4-2 combines with J gene TRBJ1-1, with a weak D call TRBD1 (5 bases). The CDR3 DNA sequence: TGTGCCAGCAGCCAAGGGGGCTGGACTGAAGCTTTCTTT. The encoded protein is CASSQGGWTEAFF.